These T cell receptor beta chains were read from a single sample in a study of blood T cells in healthy people across ages. TCRdb independently ran MiXCR on the 5' RACE reads; one entry per CDR3 protein. This sample has more than 750,000 distinct CDR3 sequences; just under 30% occur once, and the top ten carry 9.5% to 13%. Another study also made use of these data, one on T cells of mothers and their children.

The material sequenced was blood. The source is a woman aged 35 to 49 in good health. CDR3s include the opening cysteine and the closing phenylalanine or tryptophan. D genes are given only for firm matches. For some rows the clone size is stated as once, few or many, or as a class when expanded; others skip it.

TRBJ2-7 TRBD1 TRBV6-5 13 few TGTGCCAGCAGGAGCGGACAGGGCTACGAGCAGTACTTC CASRSGQGYEQYF
TRBJ2-7 TRBD1 TRBV6-5 15 NA TGTGCCAGCAGCTTTAACAGACAGGGGGTGGATGAGCAGTACTTC CASSFNRQGVDEQYF
TRBJ1-5 NA TRBV12-3/TRBV12-4 14 NA TGTGCCAGCAGTCGGGACTATAGCAATCAGCCCCAGCATTTT CASSRDYSNQPQHF
TRBJ2-1 TRBD1 TRBV9 16 few TGTGCCAGCAGCGCCGCCCGGGACAGAGAGATCAATGAGCAGTTCTTC CASSAARDREINEQFF
TRBJ2-5 TRBD2 TRBV5-1 14 NA TGCGCCAGCAGCACACCAGCGGGGGGGGAGACCCAGTACTTC CASSTPAGGETQYF
TRBJ1-6 NA TRBV4-1 12 few TGCGCCAGCAGCCAGAACTCTCCGCCCCTCCACTTT CASSQNSPPLHF
TRBJ2-7 TRBD2 TRBV9 18 once TGTGCCAGCAGCGTTAGCGGACCGACGCGGGGGGCGGGGTACGAGCAGTACTTC CASSVSGPTRGAGYEQYF
TRBJ1-4 NA TRBV7-9 18 NA TGTGCCAGCAGCTTAGTATTCCCGGGCGGGAGAACTAATGAAAAACTGTTTTTT CASSLVFPGGRTNEKLFF
TRBJ1-2 NA TRBV28 14 few TGTGCCAGCAGTTCCCCAGCGTCTAGGTATGGCTACACCTTC CASSSPASRYGYTF
TRBJ2-3 NA TRBV20-1 13 NA TGCAGTGCCGCCCGGACCCGCACAGATACGCAGTATTTT CSAARTRTDTQYF
TRBJ2-7 NA TRBV11-3 12 NA TGTGCCAGCAGCCAATGGACGGAGGAGCAGTACTTC CASSQWTEEQYF
TRBJ1-5 TRBD1 TRBV12-3/TRBV12-4 13 once TGTGCCAGCAACCGACAGGGGCATCAGTCCCAGCATTTT CASNRQGHQSQHF
TRBJ2-7 TRBD1 TRBV5-1 16 many TGCGCCAGCAGCTTGCTAGGCCCCGGGACAGACTACGAGCAGTACTTC CASSLLGPGTDYEQYF
TRBJ1-4 TRBD1 TRBV5-1 15 many TGCGCCAGCAGCTTGGATGGGACAGAGATCGAAAAACTGTTTTTT CASSLDGTEIEKLFF
TRBJ2-3 NA TRBV10-3 16 few TGTGCCATCAGTGAGGTTGCGATCCATAGCACAGATACGCAGTATTTT CAISEVAIHSTDTQYF
TRBJ1-2 NA TRBV12-3/TRBV12-4 15 many TGTGCCAGCAACTTATCAGGACGGCAGGATTATGGCTACACCTTC CASNLSGRQDYGYTF
TRBJ2-1 NA TRBV3-1 15 many TGTGCCAGCAGCCAGGCAGGGAACTCCTACAATGAGCAGTTCTTC CASSQAGNSYNEQFF
TRBJ2-7 TRBD1 TRBV3-1 13 NA TGTGCCAGCCACGACAGGGAACACCGCGAGCAGTACTTC CASHDREHREQYF
TRBJ1-1 NA TRBV7-4 13 NA TGTGCCAGCAGCTTAGGACCTTCAGATGAAGCTTTCTTT CASSLGPSDEAFF
TRBJ2-1 NA TRBV4-3 18 NA TGCGCCAGCAGCCAAGAGAGCGGAAGCGTCCTCCCGTACAATGAGCAGTTCTTC CASSQESGSVLPYNEQFF
TRBJ2-1 TRBD1 TRBV7-2 19 NA TGTGCCAGCAGCCCCGACAGGGGGCCGTTTGAACCCTTTAACAATGAGCAGTTCTTC CASSPDRGPFEPFNNEQFF
TRBJ2-3 TRBD2 TRBV6-5 16 few TGTGCCAGCAGTCGACTAGCGGGGGGAAGCACAGATACGCAGTATTTT CASSRLAGGSTDTQYF